The rows below give T cell receptor beta chains drawn from one sample of a study of a mutant IDH1 vaccine in newly diagnosed glioma. Their recognized antigens are unknown. TCRdb's table, derived via immunoSEQ multiplex PCR, lists solely in-frame clones and lacks some. The sample lists approximately 33,000 clones, roughly four fifths occurring once. The sample was PBMCs, taken from a glioma patient whose treatment included an IDH1 peptide vaccine. Receptor source: a man in his forties or fifties with glioma. Both conserved end residues are part of each CDR3.

TRBV30 CAWSRRDSTYNEQFF
TRBV7-2 CASSLGTSSYNEQFF
TRBV30 CAWSMVGRYNSPLHF
TRBV5-1 CASSPRVASTSYNEQFF
TRBV25-1 CASSPRATNEKLFF
TRBV7-2 CASSRFTGELFF
TRBV5-6 CASSPPPRDHRWDTQYF
TRBV5-1 CASRAGQGGSYEQYF
TRBV10-2 CASSESEAGGSNQPQHF
TRBV19 CASRDRGSGYTDTQYF
TRBV30 CAWREGTYTEAFF
TRBV18 CASSASSGTGGYTF
TRBV19 CASSIRQGGETEAFF
TRBV5-5 CASSSFRTGQDEQFF
TRBV27 CASSLQRLAGGGTDTQYF